These 8 T cell receptor beta chains originate from one sample sequenced in a study of blood T cells in healthy people across ages. With a J-beta primer mix and a sample-barcoded 5' primer, a second PCR ran about 7 to 12 cycles. MiXCR, run by TCRdb on the 5' RACE reads, gives a single entry per CDR3 protein. The sample shows 1.5 million to 2 million distinct CDR3 sequences, 28% of them seen only once. The source material was blood. The origin of the receptors is a woman aged 25 to 39 in good health.

This clonotype was observed a handful of times. This sequence joins TRBV5-1 and TRBJ1-6; D not certain. Germline V gene data show CDR1 as SGHRS and CDR2 as YFSETQ. V lost 4 bases, J lost 8 bases, and 13 bases lay in between. The CDR3 spans 14 residues. The CDR3 spells CASSREIQDSPLHF. CDR3 nucleotides: TGCGCCAGCAGCAGGGAGATCCAGGATTCACCCCTCCACTTT.

The chain links TRBV5-4 to TRBJ1-1; D unclear. Trimming took off 5 bases at V and 3 bases at J, with 17 bases between the two ends. CDR1 SGHNT and CDR2 YYREEE come from the germline V gene (reference sequence). This CDR3 comprises 15 residues. The CDR3 coding sequence is TGTGCCAGCAGTTCCCGTCTGGATGGGGACACTGAAGCTTTCTTT. The encoded protein is CASSSRLDGDTEAFF.

A few counts support this clonotype. The J gene is TRBJ2-1, the V gene TRBV29-1; no reliable D call. Germline V gene data show CDR1 as SQVTM and CDR2 as ANQGSEA. V was shortened by 6 bases and J by 8 bases, with 17 bases between the two germline ends. The CDR3 extends over 13 amino acids. The CDR3 region has the DNA TGCAGCGTGAGCCTAGTGATGGTTCATGAGCAGTTCTTC. Its translation: CSVSLVMVHEQFF.

V gene TRBV5-5 combines with J gene TRBJ2-2; the D is unclear. Trimming stripped 7 bases from V and 9 bases from J, with 7 bases between. Per the germline V gene, CDR1 is SGHKS and CDR2 is YYEKEE (reference sequence). This CDR3 comprises 10 residues. For the CDR3, the DNA is TGTGCCAGCTCTAGTCGGGAGCTGTTTTTT. Translation: CASSSRELFF.

The DNA of the CDR3 is TGTGCCAGCAGCTTAGGGGCAGGGCTGAATCAGCCCCAGCATTTT. Protein: CASSLGAGLNQPQHF. The chain recombines TRBV7-9 with TRBJ1-5, with D possibly being TRBD1 (5 bases). V was pared by 1 base and J by 4 bases, with 11 bases between. This CDR3 contains 15 residues. Looked up from germline, CDR1 is SEHNR and CDR2 is FQNEAQ (reference sequence).

This clonotype was recorded many times. This chain joins TRBV6-6 and TRBJ2-7; D is possibly TRBD1 or TRBD2 (6 bases each). Germline assignment: CDR1 MNHNY and CDR2 SVGAGI (reference sequence). The V end lost 7 bases, the J end lost 7 bases, and 20 bases lay between the germline ends. The CDR3 extends over 14 amino acids. The CDR3 region has the DNA TGTGCCAGCATCGCCGGGATACAGGGAGGAGAGCAGTACTTC. Translating it yields CASIAGIQGGEQYF.

The V and J genes are TRBV6-2 or TRBV6-3 and TRBJ2-3; D uncertain. This CDR3 is 14 amino acids long. CDR1 is MNHEY, CDR2 SVGEGT, per germline. V gave up 6 bases and J gave up 5 bases, with 15 bases separating them. CDR3 sequence reads: CASRPMGFGDTQYF. Here the CDR3 DNA reads TGTGCCAGCAGACCGATGGGGTTTGGAGATACGCAGTATTTT.

This clonotype was seen a handful of times. One end of the junction is discordant with germline, which a read error may explain. The V call is TRBV20-1, the J call TRBJ1-2; no reliable D call. Per germline, CDR1 DFQATT and CDR2 SNEGSKA (reference sequence). The CDR3 consists of 12 residues. CDR3 coding DNA: TGTAGTGCTACCTTGGGCCCCTCAGGCTACACCTTC. This gives the protein CSATLGPSGYTF.